This T cell receptor (beta chain) was captured in a study of radiation and T cells in renal cell carcinoma. As for the study in general: Nephrectomy followed 15 Gy stereotactic body radiation by 4 weeks.

The germline V gene has CDR1 KGHSH and CDR2 LQKENI. The length of the CDR3 is 13 residues. V gave up 5 bases and J gave up 7 bases, with 9 bases separating them. Time point given: blood 2 weeks post-SBRT. Treatment in this sample: 15 Gy SBRT to primary tumor, nephrectomy 4 weeks later. Generated by immunoSEQ multiplex PCR, the TCRdb table keeps only in-frame clones and is missing some. The repertoire holds 160,000 or so clones, with approximately 86% as singletons. The J gene is TRBJ1-6, the V gene TRBV18; D is ambiguous. The source material was blood, sampled from a patient whose treatment included radiotherapy and nephrectomy. This TCR came from a woman in her forties or fifties with renal cell carcinoma. The CDR3 loop reads CASSGNSNSPLHF. The CDR3, as DNA: TGTGCCAGCTCAGGGAATTCGAATTCACCCCTCCACTTT.